Each of the 5 T cell receptor beta chains below was sequenced from the same sample in a study of cytomegalovirus exposure and HLA in healthy donors. PCR was performed using 60 Vbeta and 13 Jbeta primers. Measured with immunoSEQ multiplex PCR; TCRdb has only the in-frame clones, and not every one. The profile shows over 85,000 clones, roughly 73% of them singletons. The sample taken for sequencing was PBMCs. All receptors come from a middle-aged woman in good health and CMV-seronegative.

The rearrangement joins TRBV29-1 to TRBJ1-1; 7 nucleotides agree with TRBD1. This CDR3 region has 16 residues. Germline CDR1 is SQVTM and CDR2 is ANQGSEA. J gave up 1 base and V 6 bases, and 14 bases lay outside the gene matches. The CDR3 nucleotides are TGCAGCGTCGCCCGGGGGACAGACAGATCGAACACTGAAGCTTTCTTT. This translates into CSVARGTDRSNTEAFF.

The chain couples TRBV9 to TRBJ1-4; TRBD1 might be the D (6 bases). The CDR3 contains 16 residues. In germline, CDR1 is SGDLS, CDR2 YYNGEE. Deletions cut 0 bases from V and 7 bases from J, with 16 bases between. In nucleotides, the CDR3 is TGTGCCAGCAGCGTAGAGGGGGGGGCCGTGGGTGAAAAACTGTTTTTT. This encodes CASSVEGGAVGEKLFF.

This clone occurred a few times. V is TRBV7-6 and J is TRBJ2-5; perhaps TRBD2 as D (6 bases). The CDR3 totals 14 residues. The V gene's germline CDR1 is SGHVS and CDR2 FNYEAQ. Trimming left V 4 bases short and J 2 bases short, with 11 bases between. The CDR3 DNA is TGTGCCAGCAGCTACGGGACTGCACAAGAGACCCAGTACTTC. Protein product: CASSYGTAQETQYF.

This chain connects TRBV5-1 to TRBJ2-7; no definite D call. The V gene's germline CDR1 is SGHRS and CDR2 YFSETQ. Trimming left V 0 bases short and J 6 bases short, with 16 bases between. This CDR3 contains 15 residues. The CDR3 sequence: CASSLEGRQLAEQYF. The CDR3 region has the DNA TGCGCCAGCAGCTTGGAAGGCAGGCAGCTTGCCGAGCAGTACTTC.

The chain joins TRBV9 to TRBJ2-5, with TRBD1 matching 8 bases. V dropped 4 bases and J dropped 1; count of bases not matched to a gene: 3. CDR3 length: 14 residues. The germline gives CDR1 SGDLS, CDR2 YYNGEE. The DNA for the CDR3 is TGTGCCAGCAGCACTGACAGGGGCCAAGAGACCCAGTACTTC. Its translation: CASSTDRGQETQYF.